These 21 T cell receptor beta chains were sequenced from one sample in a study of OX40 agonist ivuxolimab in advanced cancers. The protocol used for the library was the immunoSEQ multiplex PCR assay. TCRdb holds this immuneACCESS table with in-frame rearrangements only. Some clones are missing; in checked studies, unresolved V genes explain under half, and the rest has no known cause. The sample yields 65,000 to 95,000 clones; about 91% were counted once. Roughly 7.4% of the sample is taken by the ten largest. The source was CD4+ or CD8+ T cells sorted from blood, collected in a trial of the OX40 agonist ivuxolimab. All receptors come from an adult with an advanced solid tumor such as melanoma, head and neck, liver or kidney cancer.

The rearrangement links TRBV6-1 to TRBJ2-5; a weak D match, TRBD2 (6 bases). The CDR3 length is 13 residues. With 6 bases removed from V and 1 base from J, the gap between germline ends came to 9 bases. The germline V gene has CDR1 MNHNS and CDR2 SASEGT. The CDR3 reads CASRGGTQETQYF. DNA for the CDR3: TGTGCCAGCAGAGGCGGGACCCAAGAGACCCAGTACTTC.

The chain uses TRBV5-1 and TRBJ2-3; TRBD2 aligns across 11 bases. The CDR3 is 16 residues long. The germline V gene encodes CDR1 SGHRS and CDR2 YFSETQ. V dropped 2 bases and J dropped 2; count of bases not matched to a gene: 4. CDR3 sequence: CASSLLAGDLTDTQYF. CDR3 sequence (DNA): TGCGCCAGCAGCTTACTAGCGGGAGACCTCACAGATACGCAGTATTTT.

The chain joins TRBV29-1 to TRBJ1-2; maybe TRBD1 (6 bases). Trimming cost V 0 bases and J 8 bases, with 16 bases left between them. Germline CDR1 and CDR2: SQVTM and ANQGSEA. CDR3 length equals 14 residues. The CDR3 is CSVEEKRGSRGYTF. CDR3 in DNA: TGCAGCGTTGAAGAGAAGAGGGGGTCGCGAGGCTACACCTTC.

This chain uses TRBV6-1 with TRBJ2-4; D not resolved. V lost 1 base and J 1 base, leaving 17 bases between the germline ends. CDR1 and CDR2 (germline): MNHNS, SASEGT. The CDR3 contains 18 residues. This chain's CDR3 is CASSEGLSRLGAKNIQYF. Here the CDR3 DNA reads TGTGCCAGCAGTGAAGGACTGTCGCGGTTGGGGGCCAAAAACATTCAGTACTTC.

CDR3 DNA sequence: TGCGCCAGCAGCCGAGATTCCTACAATGAGCAGTTCTTC. Encoded protein: CASSRDSYNEQFF. The chain joins TRBV5-1 to TRBJ2-1; D uncertain. The CDR3 spans 13 residues. Germline V gene data show CDR1 as SGHRS and CDR2 as YFSETQ. Deletions cut 4 bases from V and 1 base from J, with 6 bases between. The full variable domain, rest sourced from reference TRBV5-1 and TRBJ2-1, is KAGVTQTPRYLIKTRGQQVTLSCSPISGHRSVSWYQQTPGQGLQFLFEYFSETQRNKGNFPGRFSGRQFSNSRSEMNVSTLELGDSALYLCASSRDSYNEQFFGPGTRLTVL.

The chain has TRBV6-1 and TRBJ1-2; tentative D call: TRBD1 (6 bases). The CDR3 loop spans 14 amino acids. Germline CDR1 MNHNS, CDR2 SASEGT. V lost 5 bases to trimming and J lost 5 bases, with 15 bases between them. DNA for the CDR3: TGTGCCAGCAGTCCAGGGGAAGGAGGGTATGGCTACACCTTC. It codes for CASSPGEGGYGYTF.

In nucleotides, the CDR3 is TGTGCCAGCAGCTTAGACGGGAATCAGCCCCAGCATTTT. Its translation: CASSLDGNQPQHF. The chain is built from TRBV7-3 and TRBJ1-5; D gene unclear. The CDR3 runs to 13 residues. Germline CDR1 SGHTA, CDR2 FQGTGA. Trimming pared 2 bases from V and 4 bases from J, leaving 6 bases between.

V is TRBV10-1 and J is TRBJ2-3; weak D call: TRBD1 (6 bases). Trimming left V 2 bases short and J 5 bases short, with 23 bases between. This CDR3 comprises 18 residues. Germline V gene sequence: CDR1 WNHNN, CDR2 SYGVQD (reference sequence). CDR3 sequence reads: CASSEMGQSFGLRDTQYF. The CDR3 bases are TGCGCCAGCAGTGAGATGGGACAAAGTTTCGGTCTTCGAGATACGCAGTATTTT.

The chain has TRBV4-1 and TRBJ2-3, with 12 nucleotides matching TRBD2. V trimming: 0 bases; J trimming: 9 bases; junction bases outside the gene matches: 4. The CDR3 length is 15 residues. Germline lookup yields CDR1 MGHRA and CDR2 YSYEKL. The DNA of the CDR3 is TGCGCCAGCAGCCAAGATCGTCTAGCGGGAGGGACGCAGTATTTT. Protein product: CASSQDRLAGGTQYF.

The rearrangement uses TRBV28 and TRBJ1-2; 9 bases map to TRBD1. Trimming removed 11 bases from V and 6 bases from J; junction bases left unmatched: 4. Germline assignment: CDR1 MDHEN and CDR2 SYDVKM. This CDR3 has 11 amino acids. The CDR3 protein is CALGQGNGYTF. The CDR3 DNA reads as TGTGCCTTGGGACAGGGAAATGGCTACACCTTC.

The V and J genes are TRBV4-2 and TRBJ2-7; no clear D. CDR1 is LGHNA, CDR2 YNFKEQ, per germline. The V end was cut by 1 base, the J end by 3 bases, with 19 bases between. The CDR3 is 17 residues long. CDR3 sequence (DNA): TGTGCCAGCAGCCAAGGCTCCACCGCAACCACCCTCTACGAGCAGTACTTC. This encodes CASSQGSTATTLYEQYF.

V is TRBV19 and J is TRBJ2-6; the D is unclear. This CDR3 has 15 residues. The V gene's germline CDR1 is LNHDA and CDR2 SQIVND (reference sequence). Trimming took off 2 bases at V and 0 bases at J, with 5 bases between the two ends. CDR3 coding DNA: TGTGCCAGTAGTATACGGTTCTCTGGGGCCAACGTCCTGACTTTC. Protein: CASSIRFSGANVLTF. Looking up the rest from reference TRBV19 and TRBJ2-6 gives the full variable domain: DGGITQSPKYLFRKEGQNVTLSCEQNLNHDAMYWYRQDPGQGLRLIYYSQIVNDFQKGDIAEGYSVSREKKESFPLTVTSAQKNPTAFYLCASSIRFSGANVLTFGAGSRLTVL.

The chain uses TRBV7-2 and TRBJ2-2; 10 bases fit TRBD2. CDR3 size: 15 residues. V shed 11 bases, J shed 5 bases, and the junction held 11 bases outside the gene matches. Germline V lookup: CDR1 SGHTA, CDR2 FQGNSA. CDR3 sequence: CTGLAGAGATGELFF. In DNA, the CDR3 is TGTACCGGGCTAGCGGGAGCCGGAGCGACCGGGGAGCTGTTTTTT.

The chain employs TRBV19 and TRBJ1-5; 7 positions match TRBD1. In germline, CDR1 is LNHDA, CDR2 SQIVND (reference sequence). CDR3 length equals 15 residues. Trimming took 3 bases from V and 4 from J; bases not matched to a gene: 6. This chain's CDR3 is CASSMGQGGNQPQHF. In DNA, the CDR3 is TGTGCCAGTAGTATGGGTCAGGGGGGTAATCAGCCCCAGCATTTT.

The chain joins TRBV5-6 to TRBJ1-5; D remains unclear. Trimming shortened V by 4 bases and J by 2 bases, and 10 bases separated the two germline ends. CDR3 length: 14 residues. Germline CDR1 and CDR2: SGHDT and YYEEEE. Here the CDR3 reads CASSLSVGNQPQHF. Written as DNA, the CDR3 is TGTGCCAGCAGCCTCAGTGTGGGCAATCAGCCCCAGCATTTT.

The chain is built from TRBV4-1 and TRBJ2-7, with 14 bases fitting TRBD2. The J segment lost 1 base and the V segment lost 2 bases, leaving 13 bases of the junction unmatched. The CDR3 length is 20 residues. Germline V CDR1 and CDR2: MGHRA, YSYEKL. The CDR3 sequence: CASSQQGPGLAGVRSYEQYF. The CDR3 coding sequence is TGCGCCAGCAGCCAACAGGGGCCGGGACTAGCGGGAGTACGGTCCTACGAGCAGTACTTC.

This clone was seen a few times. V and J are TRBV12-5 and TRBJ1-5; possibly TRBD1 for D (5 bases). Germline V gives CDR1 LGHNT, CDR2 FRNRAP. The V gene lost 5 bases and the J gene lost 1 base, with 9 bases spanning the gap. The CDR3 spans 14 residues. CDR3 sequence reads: CASGPRDSNQPQHF. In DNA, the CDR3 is TGTGCTAGTGGTCCTCGGGACAGCAATCAGCCCCAGCATTTT. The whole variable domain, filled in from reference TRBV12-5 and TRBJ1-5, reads DARVTQTPRHKVTEMGQEVTMRCQPILGHNTVFWYRQTMMQGLELLAYFRNRAPLDDSGMPKDRFSAEMPDATLATLKIQPSEPRDSAVYFCASGPRDSNQPQHFGDGTRLSIL.

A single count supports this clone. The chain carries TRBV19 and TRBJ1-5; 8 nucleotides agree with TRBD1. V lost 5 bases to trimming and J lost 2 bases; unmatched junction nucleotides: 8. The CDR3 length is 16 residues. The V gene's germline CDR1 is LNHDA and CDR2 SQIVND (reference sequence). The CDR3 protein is CASSLQTGVGNQPQHF. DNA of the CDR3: TGTGCCAGTAGTCTCCAGACAGGGGTAGGCAATCAGCCCCAGCATTTT.

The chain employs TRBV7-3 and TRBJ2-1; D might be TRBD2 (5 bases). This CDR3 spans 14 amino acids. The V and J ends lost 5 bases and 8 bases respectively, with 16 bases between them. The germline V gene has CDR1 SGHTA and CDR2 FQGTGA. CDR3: CASSPDFGGHEQFF. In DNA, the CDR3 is TGTGCCAGCAGCCCGGACTTCGGCGGGCATGAGCAGTTCTTC.

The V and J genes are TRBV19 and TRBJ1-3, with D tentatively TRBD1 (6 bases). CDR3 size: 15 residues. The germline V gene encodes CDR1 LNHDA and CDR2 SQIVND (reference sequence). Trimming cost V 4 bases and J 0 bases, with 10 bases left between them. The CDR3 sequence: CASSSGGLSGNTIYF. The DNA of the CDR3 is TGTGCCAGTAGTAGCGGGGGCCTCTCTGGAAACACCATATATTTT. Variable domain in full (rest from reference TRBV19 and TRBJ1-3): DGGITQSPKYLFRKEGQNVTLSCEQNLNHDAMYWYRQDPGQGLRLIYYSQIVNDFQKGDIAEGYSVSREKKESFPLTVTSAQKNPTAFYLCASSSGGLSGNTIYFGEGSWLTVV.

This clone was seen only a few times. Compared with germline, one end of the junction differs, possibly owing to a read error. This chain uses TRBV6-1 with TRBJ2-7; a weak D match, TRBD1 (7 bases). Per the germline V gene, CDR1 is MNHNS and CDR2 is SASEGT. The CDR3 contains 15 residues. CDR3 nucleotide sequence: TGTGCCAGCAGGGAAGGACAGGCGGGGTCCTACGAGCAGTACTTC. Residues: CASREGQAGSYEQYF.